This is a list of T cell receptor beta chains from one sample in a study of patients and donors after allogeneic stem cell transplantation. One entry per CDR3 protein, called by TCRdb with MiXCR from the RT-PCR reads. The sample has around 150,000 distinct CDR3 sequences, 30% seen once. The sequenced sample consisted of blood, either unsorted or a sorted T cell fraction (not recorded which). These receptor sequences come from a human donor who was either an allogeneic HSCT recipient or a stem cell or donor lymphocyte infusion donor (not recorded which). It is not recorded whose cells these are; they may come from a transplant donor. Each CDR3 is given with its conserved first and last residue. D genes are given only for firm matches. Size tells how often a clone was seen (once, few, many) or the class of an expanded clone, and some rows leave it out.

len: 12; d_gene: NA; v_gene: TRBV15; j_gene: TRBJ2-3; abundance: few; CDR3aa: CATSRASDTQYF; CDR3nt: TGTGCCACCAGCAGAGCATCCGATACGCAGTATTTT
len: 12; d_gene: NA; v_gene: TRBV15; j_gene: TRBJ1-5; abundance: NA; CDR3aa: CATSRENQPQHF; CDR3nt: TGTGCCACCAGCAGAGAGAATCAGCCCCAGCATTTT
len: 14; d_gene: NA; v_gene: TRBV7-2; j_gene: TRBJ2-4; abundance: NA; CDR3aa: CASSLVADLNIQSF; CDR3nt: TGTGCCAGCAGCTTAGTTGCAGATTTAAACATTCAGTCCTTC
len: 18; d_gene: NA; v_gene: TRBV6-5; j_gene: TRBJ1-1; abundance: many; CDR3aa: CASSYSGGHYPMNTEAFF; CDR3nt: TGTGCCAGCAGTTACTCCGGGGGACATTATCCAATGAACACTGAAGCTTTCTTT
len: 19; d_gene: NA; v_gene: TRBV4-1; j_gene: TRBJ2-7; abundance: NA; CDR3aa: CASSQLAIPTGLSSYEQYF; CDR3nt: TGCGCCAGCAGCCAACTGGCCATTCCTACAGGGCTAAGCTCCTACGAGCAGTACTTC
len: 12; d_gene: NA; v_gene: TRBV28; j_gene: TRBJ2-7; abundance: few; CDR3aa: CASRGRFDEQYF; CDR3nt: TGTGCCAGCAGAGGCAGGTTTGACGAGCAGTACTTC
len: 14; d_gene: NA; v_gene: TRBV18; j_gene: TRBJ2-4; abundance: NA; CDR3aa: CASSPSGWGTIQYF; CDR3nt: TGTGCCAGCTCACCATCCGGTTGGGGAACCATTCAGTACTTC
len: 12; d_gene: NA; v_gene: TRBV12-3/TRBV12-4; j_gene: TRBJ1-2; abundance: many; CDR3aa: CASSSQGTGYTF; CDR3nt: TGTGCCAGCAGTTCACAGGGAACTGGCTACACCTTC
len: 16; d_gene: TRBD1; v_gene: TRBV9; j_gene: TRBJ2-2; abundance: NA; CDR3aa: CASSVQGAGNTGELFF; CDR3nt: TGTGCCAGCAGCGTACAGGGGGCAGGGAACACCGGGGAGCTGTTTTTT
len: 16; d_gene: NA; v_gene: TRBV4-1; j_gene: TRBJ1-1; abundance: NA; CDR3aa: CASSQRPAIGNTEAFF; CDR3nt: TGCGCCAGCAGCCAACGGCCGGCCATTGGGAACACTGAAGCTTTCTTT
len: 13; d_gene: NA; v_gene: TRBV11-2; j_gene: TRBJ2-1; abundance: few; CDR3aa: CASSLYKHNEQFF; CDR3nt: TGTGCCAGCAGCTTATACAAGCACAATGAGCAGTTCTTC
len: 13; d_gene: NA; v_gene: TRBV27; j_gene: TRBJ1-1; abundance: few; CDR3aa: CASSLSGHTEAFF; CDR3nt: TGTGCCAGCAGTCTCTCCGGCCACACTGAAGCTTTCTTT
len: 17; d_gene: TRBD2; v_gene: TRBV27; j_gene: TRBJ2-6; abundance: NA; CDR3aa: CASSGTSGRSGANVLTF; CDR3nt: TGTGCCAGCAGTGGGACTAGCGGCCGCTCTGGGGCCAACGTCCTGACTTTC
len: 13; d_gene: NA; v_gene: TRBV5-1; j_gene: TRBJ2-1; abundance: few; CDR3aa: CASSLAGPNEQFF; CDR3nt: TGCGCCAGCAGCTTGGCCGGTCCCAATGAGCAGTTCTTC
len: 13; d_gene: NA; v_gene: TRBV2; j_gene: TRBJ2-1; abundance: few; CDR3aa: CASSVAGYNEQFF; CDR3nt: TGTGCCAGCAGTGTAGCAGGGTATAATGAGCAGTTCTTC
len: 18; d_gene: TRBD1; v_gene: TRBV24-1; j_gene: TRBJ2-2; abundance: NA; CDR3aa: CATSDHTRTGGRTGELFF; CDR3nt: TGTGCCACCAGTGACCATACTAGGACAGGGGGCCGCACCGGGGAGCTGTTTTTT
len: 13; d_gene: NA; v_gene: TRBV20-1; j_gene: TRBJ1-1; abundance: many; CDR3aa: CSARGPSYTEAFF; CDR3nt: TGCAGTGCTAGAGGGCCATCGTACACTGAAGCTTTCTTT
len: 12; d_gene: NA; v_gene: TRBV12-3/TRBV12-4; j_gene: TRBJ2-7; abundance: NA; CDR3aa: CASSSDPYEQYF; CDR3nt: TGTGCCAGCAGCTCTGACCCTTACGAGCAGTACTTC
len: 15; d_gene: TRBD1; v_gene: TRBV12-3/TRBV12-4; j_gene: TRBJ2-3; abundance: few; CDR3aa: CASSPGTGPPFTQYF; CDR3nt: TGTGCCAGCAGTCCCGGGACAGGCCCTCCTTTTACGCAGTATTTT
len: 12; d_gene: NA; v_gene: TRBV28; j_gene: TRBJ1-1; abundance: few; CDR3aa: CATSTGNTEAFF; CDR3nt: TGTGCCACCTCGACCGGGAACACTGAAGCTTTCTTT
len: 14; d_gene: NA; v_gene: TRBV12-3/TRBV12-4; j_gene: TRBJ2-3; abundance: NA; CDR3aa: CASSLTASTDTQYF; CDR3nt: TGTGCCAGCAGTTTAACAGCTAGCACAGATACGCAGTATTTT
len: 15; d_gene: NA; v_gene: TRBV12-3/TRBV12-4; j_gene: TRBJ1-6; abundance: many; CDR3aa: CASSLMSGYNSPLHF; CDR3nt: TGTGCCAGCAGTTTAATGTCGGGTTATAATTCACCCCTCCACTTT
len: 13; d_gene: NA; v_gene: TRBV5-1; j_gene: TRBJ1-5; abundance: few; CDR3aa: CASSAGRNQPQHF; CDR3nt: TGCGCCAGCAGCGCAGGGCGCAATCAGCCCCAGCATTTT
len: 17; d_gene: TRBD2; v_gene: TRBV20-1; j_gene: TRBJ2-1; abundance: NA; CDR3aa: CSARDPLAGYVNNEQFF; CDR3nt: TGCAGTGCTAGAGATCCCCTAGCGGGATATGTTAACAATGAGCAGTTCTTC
len: 14; d_gene: NA; v_gene: TRBV29-1; j_gene: TRBJ2-2; abundance: NA; CDR3aa: CSVESRKDDGELFF; CDR3nt: TGCAGCGTTGAATCGCGTAAGGATGACGGGGAGCTGTTTTTT
len: 15; d_gene: NA; v_gene: TRBV15; j_gene: TRBJ1-5; abundance: NA; CDR3aa: CATSSGQQLRQPQHF; CDR3nt: TGTGCCACCAGCTCCGGCCAGCAGCTCCGGCAGCCCCAGCATTTT
len: 15; d_gene: NA; v_gene: TRBV6-5; j_gene: TRBJ1-2; abundance: few; CDR3aa: CASTNGAPGLWGYTF; CDR3nt: TGTGCCAGCACCAACGGGGCCCCCGGGCTCTGGGGCTACACCTTC
len: 14; d_gene: NA; v_gene: TRBV3-1; j_gene: TRBJ2-7; abundance: once; CDR3aa: CASSQDGQYYEQYF; CDR3nt: TGTGCCAGCAGCCAAGACGGACAGTACTACGAGCAGTACTTC
len: 14; d_gene: TRBD2; v_gene: TRBV29-1; j_gene: TRBJ2-2; abundance: few; CDR3aa: CSVGASGITGELFF; CDR3nt: TGCAGCGTTGGGGCTAGCGGGATTACCGGGGAGCTGTTTTTT
len: 14; d_gene: TRBD1; v_gene: TRBV27; j_gene: TRBJ1-6; abundance: many; CDR3aa: CASTAGTDNSPLHF; CDR3nt: TGTGCCAGCACTGCCGGGACAGATAATTCACCCCTCCACTTT
len: 15; d_gene: NA; v_gene: TRBV20-1; j_gene: TRBJ2-7; abundance: NA; CDR3aa: CSARRDSPRDYEQYF; CDR3nt: TGCAGTGCTAGACGAGACTCACCACGCGACTACGAGCAGTACTTC
len: 13; d_gene: NA; v_gene: TRBV3-1; j_gene: TRBJ2-7; abundance: few; CDR3aa: CASRGGHIGEQYF; CDR3nt: TGTGCCAGCAGGGGGGGACACATAGGAGAGCAGTACTTC
len: 15; d_gene: TRBD2; v_gene: TRBV9; j_gene: TRBJ2-1; abundance: NA; CDR3aa: CASSVASGRASEQFF; CDR3nt: TGTGCCAGCAGCGTAGCTAGCGGGAGAGCCAGTGAGCAGTTCTTC
len: 16; d_gene: TRBD2; v_gene: TRBV6-5; j_gene: TRBJ2-1; abundance: few; CDR3aa: CASSYYSGTSGDEQFF; CDR3nt: TGTGCCAGCAGTTACTACTCCGGGACTAGCGGTGATGAGCAGTTCTTC
len: 15; d_gene: TRBD2; v_gene: TRBV5-4; j_gene: TRBJ2-2; abundance: few; CDR3aa: CASSKAGADTGELFF; CDR3nt: TGTGCCAGCAGTAAAGCGGGAGCGGACACCGGGGAGCTGTTTTTT
len: 15; d_gene: TRBD2; v_gene: TRBV20-1; j_gene: TRBJ2-2; abundance: NA; CDR3aa: CSALGLALNTGELFF; CDR3nt: TGCAGTGCCCTCGGACTAGCGCTGAACACCGGGGAGCTGTTTTTT
len: 14; d_gene: TRBD1; v_gene: TRBV7-9; j_gene: TRBJ1-2; abundance: few; CDR3aa: CASSFTGGSYGYTF; CDR3nt: TGTGCCAGCAGCTTTACAGGGGGCTCCTATGGCTACACCTTC
len: 15; d_gene: NA; v_gene: TRBV25-1; j_gene: TRBJ1-3; abundance: NA; CDR3aa: CASSDLTVSRNTIYF; CDR3nt: TGTGCCAGCAGTGATCTGACGGTTTCGCGAAACACCATATATTTT
len: 14; d_gene: NA; v_gene: TRBV6-2/TRBV6-3; j_gene: TRBJ2-7; abundance: few; CDR3aa: CASSYGGSIYEQYF; CDR3nt: TGTGCCAGCAGTTACGGCGGCAGCATTTACGAGCAGTACTTC
len: 15; d_gene: NA; v_gene: TRBV12-3/TRBV12-4; j_gene: TRBJ2-7; abundance: few; CDR3aa: CASSSAGTHPYEQYF; CDR3nt: TGTGCCAGCAGTTCCGCCGGGACTCACCCCTACGAGCAGTACTTC
len: 16; d_gene: NA; v_gene: TRBV9; j_gene: TRBJ1-2; abundance: NA; CDR3aa: CASSGQGLSHYYGYTF; CDR3nt: TGTGCCAGCAGCGGTCAAGGACTGTCTCACTACTATGGCTACACCTTC
len: 15; d_gene: NA; v_gene: TRBV28; j_gene: TRBJ2-3; abundance: NA; CDR3aa: CASSLGASRTDTQYF; CDR3nt: TGTGCCAGCAGTCTTGGGGCGAGTCGAACAGATACGCAGTATTTT
len: 14; d_gene: NA; v_gene: TRBV6-5; j_gene: TRBJ2-3; abundance: NA; CDR3aa: CASTPVESTDTQYF; CDR3nt: TGTGCCAGCACCCCGGTGGAGAGCACAGATACGCAGTATTTT
len: 13; d_gene: NA; v_gene: TRBV7-9; j_gene: TRBJ1-2; abundance: few; CDR3aa: CASSLEVGYGYTF; CDR3nt: TGTGCCAGCAGCTTAGAAGTTGGCTATGGCTACACCTTC
len: 14; d_gene: NA; v_gene: TRBV12-3/TRBV12-4; j_gene: TRBJ1-1; abundance: NA; CDR3aa: CASSFTSGQAEAFF; CDR3nt: TGTGCCAGCAGTTTTACCTCGGGTCAGGCTGAAGCTTTCTTT
len: 13; d_gene: NA; v_gene: TRBV10-3; j_gene: TRBJ2-1; abundance: NA; CDR3aa: CAISDIQENEQFF; CDR3nt: TGTGCCATCAGTGACATTCAGGAGAATGAGCAGTTCTTC
len: 14; d_gene: NA; v_gene: TRBV28; j_gene: TRBJ2-7; abundance: NA; CDR3aa: CASSPAPPSYEQYF; CDR3nt: TGTGCCAGCAGTCCCGCACCACCAAGCTACGAGCAGTACTTC
len: 16; d_gene: NA; v_gene: TRBV4-1; j_gene: TRBJ2-1; abundance: NA; CDR3aa: CASSQGPTSPADEQFF; CDR3nt: TGCGCCAGCAGCCAAGGCCCAACTAGCCCGGCGGATGAGCAGTTCTTC
len: 14; d_gene: TRBD1; v_gene: TRBV20-1; j_gene: TRBJ2-2; abundance: NA; CDR3aa: CSAWTGVNTGELFF; CDR3nt: TGCAGTGCCTGGACAGGGGTCAACACCGGGGAGCTGTTTTTT
len: 15; d_gene: TRBD1; v_gene: TRBV9; j_gene: TRBJ1-4; abundance: few; CDR3aa: CASSVAGQAAEKLFF; CDR3nt: TGTGCCAGCAGCGTAGCCGGACAGGCGGCTGAAAAACTGTTTTTT
len: 12; d_gene: NA; v_gene: TRBV29-1; j_gene: TRBJ2-1; abundance: NA; CDR3aa: CSVESGARRQFF; CDR3nt: TGCAGCGTTGAATCGGGGGCAAGAAGGCAGTTCTTC
len: 17; d_gene: NA; v_gene: TRBV20-1; j_gene: TRBJ2-1; abundance: NA; CDR3aa: CSARDPRAGALYNEQFF; CDR3nt: TGCAGTGCTAGAGATCCTCGAGCTGGAGCTCTCTACAATGAGCAGTTCTTC
len: 13; d_gene: TRBD1; v_gene: TRBV29-1; j_gene: TRBJ2-1; abundance: NA; CDR3aa: CSVDRGSYNEQFF; CDR3nt: TGCAGCGTCGACAGGGGGAGCTACAATGAGCAGTTCTTC
len: 15; d_gene: NA; v_gene: TRBV3-1; j_gene: TRBJ2-5; abundance: few; CDR3aa: CASSQLGEDQETQYF; CDR3nt: TGTGCCAGCAGCCAGTTGGGGGAGGACCAAGAGACCCAGTACTTC